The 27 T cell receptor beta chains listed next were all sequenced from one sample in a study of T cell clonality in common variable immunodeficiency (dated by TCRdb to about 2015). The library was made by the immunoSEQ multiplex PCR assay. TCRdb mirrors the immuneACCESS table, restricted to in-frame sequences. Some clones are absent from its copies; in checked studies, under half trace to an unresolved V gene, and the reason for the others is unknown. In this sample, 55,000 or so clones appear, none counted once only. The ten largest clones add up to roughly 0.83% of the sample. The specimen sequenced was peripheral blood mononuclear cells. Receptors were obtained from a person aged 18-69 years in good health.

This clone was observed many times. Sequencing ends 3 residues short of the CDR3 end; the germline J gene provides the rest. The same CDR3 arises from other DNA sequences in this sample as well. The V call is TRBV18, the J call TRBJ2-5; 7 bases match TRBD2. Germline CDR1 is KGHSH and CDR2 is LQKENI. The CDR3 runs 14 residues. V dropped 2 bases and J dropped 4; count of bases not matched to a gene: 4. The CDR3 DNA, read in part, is TGTGCCAGCTCACCAAATGGACTAGGAGAGACC. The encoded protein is CASSPNGLGET. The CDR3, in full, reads CASSPNGLGETQYF.

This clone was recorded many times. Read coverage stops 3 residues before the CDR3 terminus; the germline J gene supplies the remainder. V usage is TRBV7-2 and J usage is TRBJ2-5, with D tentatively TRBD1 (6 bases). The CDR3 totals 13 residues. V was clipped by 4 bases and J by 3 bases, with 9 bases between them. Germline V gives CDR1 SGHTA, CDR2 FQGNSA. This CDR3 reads CASSSTGEETQYF. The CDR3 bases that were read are TGTGCCAGCAGCTCGACAGGCGAAGAGACC. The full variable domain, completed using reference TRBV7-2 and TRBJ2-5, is GAGVSQSPSNKVTEKGKDVELRCDPISGHTALYWYRQSLGQGLEFLIYFQGNSAPDKSGLPSDRFSAERTGGSVSTLTIQRTQQEDSAVYLCASSSTGEETQYFGPGTRLLVL.

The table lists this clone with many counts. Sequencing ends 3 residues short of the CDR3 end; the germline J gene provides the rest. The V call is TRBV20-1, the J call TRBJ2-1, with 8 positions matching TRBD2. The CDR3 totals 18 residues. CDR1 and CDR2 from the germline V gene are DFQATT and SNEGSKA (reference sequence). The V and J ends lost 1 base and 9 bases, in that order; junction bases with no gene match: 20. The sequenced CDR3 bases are TGCAGTGCTAGAGGCGGACTAGCTGGGAAAAGGAACGTCTTTGAG. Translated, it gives CSARGGLAGKRNVFE. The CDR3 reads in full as CSARGGLAGKRNVFEQFF.

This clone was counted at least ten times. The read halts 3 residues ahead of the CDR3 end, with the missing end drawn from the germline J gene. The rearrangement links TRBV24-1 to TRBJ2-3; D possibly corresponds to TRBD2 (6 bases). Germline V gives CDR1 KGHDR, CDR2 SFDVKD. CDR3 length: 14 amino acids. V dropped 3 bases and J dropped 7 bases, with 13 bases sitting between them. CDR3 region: CATSDPVRDNTQYF. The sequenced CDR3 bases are TGTGCCACCAGTGATCCGGTGCGGGATAATACG.

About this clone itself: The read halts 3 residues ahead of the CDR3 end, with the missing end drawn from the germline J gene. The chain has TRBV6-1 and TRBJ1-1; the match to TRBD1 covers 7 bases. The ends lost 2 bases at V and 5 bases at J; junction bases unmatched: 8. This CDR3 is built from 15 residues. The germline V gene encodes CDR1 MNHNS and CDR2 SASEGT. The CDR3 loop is CASSELPLQGTEAFF. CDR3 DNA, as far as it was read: TGTGCCAGCAGTGAACTTCCTTTACAGGGGACTGAA.

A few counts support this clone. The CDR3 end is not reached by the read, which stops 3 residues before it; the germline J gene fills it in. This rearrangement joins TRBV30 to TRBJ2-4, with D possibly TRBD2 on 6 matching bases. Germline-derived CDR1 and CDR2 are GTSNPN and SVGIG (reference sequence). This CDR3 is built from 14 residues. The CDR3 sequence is CAWSVPGGNYGQYF. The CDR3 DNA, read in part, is TGTGCCTGGAGTGTCCCCGGGGGTAACTATGGT.

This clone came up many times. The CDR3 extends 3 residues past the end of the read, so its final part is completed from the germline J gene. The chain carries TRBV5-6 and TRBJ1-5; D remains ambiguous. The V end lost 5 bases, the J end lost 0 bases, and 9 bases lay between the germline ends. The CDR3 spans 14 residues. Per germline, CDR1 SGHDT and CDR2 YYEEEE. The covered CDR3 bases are TGTGCCAGCAGTTTGTATTATAGCAATCAGCCC. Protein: CASSLYYSNQP. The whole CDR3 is CASSLYYSNQPQHF.

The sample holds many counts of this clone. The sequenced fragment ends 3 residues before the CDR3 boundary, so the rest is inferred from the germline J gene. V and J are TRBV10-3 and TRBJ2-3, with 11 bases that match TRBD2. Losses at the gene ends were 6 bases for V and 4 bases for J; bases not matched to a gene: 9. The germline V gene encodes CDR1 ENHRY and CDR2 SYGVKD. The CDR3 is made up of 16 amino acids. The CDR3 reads CAISLFTSGRPDTQYF. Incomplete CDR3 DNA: TGTGCCATCAGCCTCTTTACTAGCGGGAGACCAGATACG.

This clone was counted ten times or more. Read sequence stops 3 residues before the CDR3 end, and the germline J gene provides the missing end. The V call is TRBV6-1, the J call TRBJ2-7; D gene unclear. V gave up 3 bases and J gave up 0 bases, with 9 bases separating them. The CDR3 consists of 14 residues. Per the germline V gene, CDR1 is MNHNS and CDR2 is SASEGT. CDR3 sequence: CASSDSFHSYEQYF. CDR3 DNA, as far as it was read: TGTGCCAGCAGTGATAGCTTTCACTCCTACGAG.

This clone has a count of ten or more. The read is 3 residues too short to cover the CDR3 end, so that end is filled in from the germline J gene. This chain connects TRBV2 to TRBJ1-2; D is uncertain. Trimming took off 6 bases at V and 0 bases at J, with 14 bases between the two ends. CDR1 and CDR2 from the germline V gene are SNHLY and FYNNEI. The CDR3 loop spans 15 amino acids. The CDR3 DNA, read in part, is TGTGCCAGCAGGGAGTCGAGGGTAGCTAACTATGGC. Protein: CASRESRVANYG. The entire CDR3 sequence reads CASRESRVANYGYTF.

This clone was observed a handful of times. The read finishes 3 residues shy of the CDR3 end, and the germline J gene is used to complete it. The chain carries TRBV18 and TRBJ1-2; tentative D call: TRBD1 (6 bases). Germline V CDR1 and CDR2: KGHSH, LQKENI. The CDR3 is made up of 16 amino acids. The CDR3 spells CASSPLSGTSTDTYTF. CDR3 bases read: TGTGCCAGCTCTCCCCTTTCCGGGACAAGCACAGATACC.

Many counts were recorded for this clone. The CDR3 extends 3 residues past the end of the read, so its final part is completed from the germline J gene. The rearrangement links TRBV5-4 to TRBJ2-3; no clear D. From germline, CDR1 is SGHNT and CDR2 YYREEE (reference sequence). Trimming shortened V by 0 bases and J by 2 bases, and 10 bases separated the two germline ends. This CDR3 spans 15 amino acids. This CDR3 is CASSLVQEFTDTQYF. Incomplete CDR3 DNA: TGTGCCAGCAGCTTGGTGCAGGAATTCACAGATACG.

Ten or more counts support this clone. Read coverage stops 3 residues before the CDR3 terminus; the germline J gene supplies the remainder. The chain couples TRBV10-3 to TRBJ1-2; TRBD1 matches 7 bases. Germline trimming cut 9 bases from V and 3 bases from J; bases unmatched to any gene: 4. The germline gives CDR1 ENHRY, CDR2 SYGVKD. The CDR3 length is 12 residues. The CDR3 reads CAMGDSHYGYTF. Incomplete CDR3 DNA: TGTGCCATGGGGGACAGTCACTATGGC.

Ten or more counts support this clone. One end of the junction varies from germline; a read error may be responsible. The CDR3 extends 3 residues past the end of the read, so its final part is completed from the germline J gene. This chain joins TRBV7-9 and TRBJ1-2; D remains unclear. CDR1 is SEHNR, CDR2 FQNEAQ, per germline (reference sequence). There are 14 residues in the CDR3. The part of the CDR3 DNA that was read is TGTGCCGGCAGCTTAGATTCCATTAACTATGGC. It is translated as CAGSLDSINYG. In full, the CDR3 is CAGSLDSINYGYTF.

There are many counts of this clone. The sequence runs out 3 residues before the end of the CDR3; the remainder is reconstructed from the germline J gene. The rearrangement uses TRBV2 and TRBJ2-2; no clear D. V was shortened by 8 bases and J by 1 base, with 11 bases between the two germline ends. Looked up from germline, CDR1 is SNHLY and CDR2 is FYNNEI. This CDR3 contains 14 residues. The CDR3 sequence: CASRVEMNTGELFF. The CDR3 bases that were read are TGTGCCAGCCGGGTGGAGATGAACACCGGGGAG.

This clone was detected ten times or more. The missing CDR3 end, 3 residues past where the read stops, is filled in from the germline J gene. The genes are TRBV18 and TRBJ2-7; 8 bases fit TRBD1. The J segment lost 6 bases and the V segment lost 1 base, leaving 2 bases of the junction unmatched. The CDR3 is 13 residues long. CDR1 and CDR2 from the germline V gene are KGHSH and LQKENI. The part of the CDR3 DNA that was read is TGTGCCAGCTCACCACTCACAGGGGGCGAG. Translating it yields CASSPLTGGE. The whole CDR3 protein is CASSPLTGGEQYF.

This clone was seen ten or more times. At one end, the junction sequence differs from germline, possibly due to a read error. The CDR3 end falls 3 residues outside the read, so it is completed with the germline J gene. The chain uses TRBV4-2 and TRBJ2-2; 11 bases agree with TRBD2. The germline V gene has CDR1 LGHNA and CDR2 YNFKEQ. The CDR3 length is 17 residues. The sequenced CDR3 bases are TGCGCCAGCAGCCAAGGGACTAGCGGAACGAACACCGGGGAG. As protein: CASSQGTSGTNTGE. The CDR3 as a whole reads CASSQGTSGTNTGELFF.

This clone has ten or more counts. This CDR3 is CASSLHRGNEQFF. CDR3 bases read: TGTGCCAGTAGCCTCCACAGGGGAAATGAG. The chain carries TRBV19 and TRBJ2-1, with 7 bases aligning to TRBD1. The missing CDR3 end, 3 residues past where the read stops, is filled in from the germline J gene. Unmatched junction bases numbered 6, after V lost 6 bases and J lost 7 bases. The CDR3 runs 13 residues. Germline V CDR1 and CDR2: LNHDA, SQIVND (reference sequence).

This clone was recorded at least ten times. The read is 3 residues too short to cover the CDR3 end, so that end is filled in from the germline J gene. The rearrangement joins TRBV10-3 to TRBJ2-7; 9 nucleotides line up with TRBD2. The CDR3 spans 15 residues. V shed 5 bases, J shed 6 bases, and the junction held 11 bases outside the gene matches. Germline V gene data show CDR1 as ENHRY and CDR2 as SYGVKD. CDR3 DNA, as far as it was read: TGTGCCATCAGTCAACCTATTAGCGGGAGCGGCGAG. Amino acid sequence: CAISQPISGSGE. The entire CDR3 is CAISQPISGSGEQYF.

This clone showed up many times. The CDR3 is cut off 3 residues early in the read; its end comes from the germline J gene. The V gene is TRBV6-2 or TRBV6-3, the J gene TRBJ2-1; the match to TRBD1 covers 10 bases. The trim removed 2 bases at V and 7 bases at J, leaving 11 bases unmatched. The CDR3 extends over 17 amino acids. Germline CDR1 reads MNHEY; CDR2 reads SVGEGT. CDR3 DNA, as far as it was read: TGTGCCAGCAGTTACCCCCCTCGACAGGGGGCTTGGAATGAG. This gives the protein CASSYPPRQGAWNE. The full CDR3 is CASSYPPRQGAWNEQFF.

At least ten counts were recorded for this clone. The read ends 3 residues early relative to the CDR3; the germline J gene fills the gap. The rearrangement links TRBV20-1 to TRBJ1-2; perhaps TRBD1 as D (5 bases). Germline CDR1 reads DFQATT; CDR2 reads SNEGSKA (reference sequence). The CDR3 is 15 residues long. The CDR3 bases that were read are TGCAGTGCTAGAGCCGGGACTGCCCTATTGGGCGGC. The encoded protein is CSARAGTALLGG. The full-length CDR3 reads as CSARAGTALLGGYTF.

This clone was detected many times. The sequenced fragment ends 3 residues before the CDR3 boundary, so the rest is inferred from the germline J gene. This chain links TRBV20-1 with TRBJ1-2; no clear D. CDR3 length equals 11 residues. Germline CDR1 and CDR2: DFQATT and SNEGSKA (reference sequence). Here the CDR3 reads CSARGVGGYTF. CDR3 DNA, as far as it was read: TGCAGTGCTAGAGGGGTCGGGGGC.

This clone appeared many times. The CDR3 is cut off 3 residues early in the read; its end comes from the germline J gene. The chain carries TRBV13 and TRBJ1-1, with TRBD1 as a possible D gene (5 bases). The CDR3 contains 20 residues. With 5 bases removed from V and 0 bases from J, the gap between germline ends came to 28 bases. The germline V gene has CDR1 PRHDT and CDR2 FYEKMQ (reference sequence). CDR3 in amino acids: CASSPPWTSLGWLMNTEAFF. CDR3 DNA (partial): TGTGCCAGCAGCCCACCTTGGACATCGTTGGGGTGGTTGATGAACACTGAA.

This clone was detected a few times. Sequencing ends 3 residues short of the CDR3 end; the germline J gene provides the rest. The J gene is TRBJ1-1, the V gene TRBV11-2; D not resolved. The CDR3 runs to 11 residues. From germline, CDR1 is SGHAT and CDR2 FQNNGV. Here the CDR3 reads CASSLLRVAFF. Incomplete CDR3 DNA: TGTGCCAGCAGCCTCTTGCGGGTA.

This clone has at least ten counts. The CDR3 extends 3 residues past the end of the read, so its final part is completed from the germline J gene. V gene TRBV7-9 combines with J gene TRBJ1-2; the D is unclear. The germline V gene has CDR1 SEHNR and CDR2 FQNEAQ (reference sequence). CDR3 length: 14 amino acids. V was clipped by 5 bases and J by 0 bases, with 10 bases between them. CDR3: CASSPSGTNYGYTF. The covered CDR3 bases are TGTGCCAGCAGCCCCTCGGGTACTAACTATGGC.

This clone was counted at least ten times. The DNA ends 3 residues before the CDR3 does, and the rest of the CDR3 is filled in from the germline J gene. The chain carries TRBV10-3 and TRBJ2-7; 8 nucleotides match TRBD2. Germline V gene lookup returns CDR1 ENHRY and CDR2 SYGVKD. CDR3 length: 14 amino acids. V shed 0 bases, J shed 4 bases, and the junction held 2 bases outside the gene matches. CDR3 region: CAISESPSGYEQYF. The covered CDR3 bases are TGTGCCATCAGTGAGTCACCTAGCGGGTACGAG.

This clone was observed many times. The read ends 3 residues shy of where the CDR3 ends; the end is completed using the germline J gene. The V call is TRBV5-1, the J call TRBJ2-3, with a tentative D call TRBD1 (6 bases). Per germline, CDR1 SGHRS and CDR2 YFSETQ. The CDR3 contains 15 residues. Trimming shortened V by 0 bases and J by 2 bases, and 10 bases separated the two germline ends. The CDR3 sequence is CASSLERTVTDTQYF. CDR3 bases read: TGCGCCAGCAGCTTGGAAAGGACAGTCACAGATACG.